A selection of T cell receptor beta chains follows, all from one sample in a study of blood T cell repertoires in COVID-19. Only in-frame clones appear in the TCRdb table, and some are missing; sequencing was by immunoSEQ multiplex PCR. The sample lists about 170,000 clones, approximately 80% occurring once. The sequenced sample consisted of peripheral blood. These receptors came from an elderly woman with COVID-19, enrolled during active disease. CDR3s include the opening cysteine and the closing phenylalanine or tryptophan. Each record gives: V gene, J gene, CDR3 protein.

TRBV2	TRBJ2-1	CASSGSLAETLGSYNEQFF
TRBV7-9	TRBJ1-6	CASSFLSGGSPLHF
TRBV3-1/TRBV3-2	TRBJ2-2	CASSQAKRTGELFF
TRBV5-1	TRBJ1-1	CASSFGQGTEAFF
TRBV4-1	TRBJ2-1	CASSQLSPASGSSGQFF
TRBV3-1/TRBV3-2	TRBJ2-3	CASSPGGGSADTQYF
TRBV28	TRBJ2-7	CAIGTSGNTRQDEQYF
TRBV6-6	TRBJ2-3	CAFSPEGVDTQYF
TRBV10-3	TRBJ2-5	CAISPGRAQETQYF
TRBV27	TRBJ1-2	CASSSPGSRGYTF
TRBV5-1	TRBJ1-1	CASSGTGSGNTEAFF
TRBV3-1/TRBV3-2	TRBJ1-1	CASSQVVSTEAFF
TRBV28	TRBJ2-7	CASRSGQGLGQYF
TRBV7-2	TRBJ2-6	CASSLHRANSGANVLTF
TRBV4-1	TRBJ1-2	CASRLLRDRGHGYTF
TRBV5-4	TRBJ1-4	CASSSEPGLQNEKLFF
TRBV6-5	TRBJ1-2	CASSYRPDRGPGYTF
TRBV19	TRBJ2-4	CASSIDRGRIQYF
TRBV27	TRBJ2-3	CASSLLNRAQYF
TRBV7-9	TRBJ2-7	CASKELRDSSYEQYF
TRBV18	TRBJ2-2	CASSLSRQGGPGELFF
TRBV18	TRBJ2-1	CASSPPGLAAYNEQFF
TRBV19	TRBJ1-2	CASAGRGSPTNYGYTF
TRBV20-1	TRBJ2-5	CSASRGSGKETQYF
TRBV3-1/TRBV3-2	TRBJ2-7	CASSRDSNYEQYF
TRBV21-1	TRBJ2-2	CASSNPDSPNTGELFF
TRBV19	TRBJ1-6	CASRNTGVNNSPLHF
TRBV5-1	TRBJ2-6	CASSPTGTGANVLTF
TRBV5-1	TRBJ2-7	CASSLGLPREQYF
TRBV5-5	TRBJ1-3	CASSLVRERNTIYF
TRBV5-1	TRBJ2-7	CASSARGISYEQYF
TRBV19	TRBJ1-5	CASSMDRGGQPQHF
TRBV10-3	TRBJ2-1	CAISSGERSYNEQFF
TRBV19	TRBJ1-2	CASRDGQTYTF
TRBV3-1/TRBV3-2	TRBJ2-3	CASTGTSGTGDTQYF
TRBV6-1	TRBJ2-7	CASSAQTGTGFLYEQYF